This is a list of T cell receptor beta chains from one sample in a study of T cell repertoires in cytomegalovirus infection. Each CDR3 protein is one row after TCRdb ran MiXCR on the reads. The table includes approximately 260,000 distinct CDR3 sequences, about 18% detected once. The sample consisted of CD8+ T cells from PBMCs. Receptor source: a human donor in good health (CMV status not recorded). Some clones in this sample may be carry-over from other donors' samples. Both conserved end residues are part of each CDR3.

V gene	J gene	CDR3 protein
TRBV14	TRBJ1-3	CASSQLGRDAGNTIYF
TRBV15	TRBJ2-6	CATSRFTGTGVTGANVLTF
TRBV7-8	TRBJ2-2	CASSSPSGGYYTGELFF
TRBV19	TRBJ2-5	CASSIDRQIQETQYF
TRBV2	TRBJ1-2	CASKGQPYGYTF
TRBV7-2	TRBJ2-7	CASSFPRALSGGHSYEQYF
TRBV5-6	TRBJ2-3	CASSLGITSTDTQYF
TRBV2	TRBJ1-4	CASSVPGQGARTNEKLFF
TRBV6-1	TRBJ1-1	CASSEVSTGRNTEAFF
TRBV4-1	TRBJ2-3	CASSQDSFGTGFPSTDTQYF
TRBV11-2	TRBJ2-3	CASSWGGTDTQYF
TRBV19	TRBJ2-1	CASSIRRQGSYNEQFF
TRBV2	TRBJ2-7	CASITGRGRGPDYEQYF
TRBV7-8	TRBJ1-6	CASSLMDRANSPLHF
TRBV10-3	TRBJ1-2	CAISGGAEDGYTF
TRBV6-5	TRBJ2-5	CASSYGSGVKLETQYF
TRBV3-1	TRBJ2-7	CASSQSITEQYF
TRBV2	TRBJ1-5	CASSEAWSNQPQHF
TRBV19	TRBJ1-1	CASAGVWDTEAFF
TRBV20-1	TRBJ1-5	CSARGGQGALSNQPQHF
TRBV12-3/TRBV12-4	TRBJ2-3	CASDKGGGDTDTQYF
TRBV7-9	TRBJ1-2	CASKGPQAYGYTF
TRBV29-1	TRBJ2-3	CSVASWGSQYF
TRBV6-5	TRBJ2-3	CASSSGGLSTDTQYF
TRBV5-6	TRBJ2-2	CASSLEQGGGELFF
TRBV20-1	TRBJ2-3	CSAVRRGDRVTDTQYF
TRBV19	TRBJ1-5	CASSPQGFGQPQHF
TRBV6-4	TRBJ1-2	CASSDGRNYGYTF
TRBV7-6	TRBJ1-1	CASSSPGGLDTEAFF
TRBV11-1	TRBJ2-1	CASSSPGRAAYNEQFF
TRBV13	TRBJ1-1	CASSLAGAPNTEAFF